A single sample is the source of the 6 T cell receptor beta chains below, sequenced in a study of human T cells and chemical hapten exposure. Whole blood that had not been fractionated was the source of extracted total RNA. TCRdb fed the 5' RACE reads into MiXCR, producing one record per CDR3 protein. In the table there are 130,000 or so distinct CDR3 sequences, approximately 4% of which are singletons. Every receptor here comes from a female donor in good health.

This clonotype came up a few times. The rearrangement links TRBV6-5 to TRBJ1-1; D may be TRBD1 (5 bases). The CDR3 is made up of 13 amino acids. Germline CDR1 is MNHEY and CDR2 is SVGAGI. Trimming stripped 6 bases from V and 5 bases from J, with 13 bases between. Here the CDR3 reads CASSNGWGTEAFF. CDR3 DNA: TGTGCCAGCAGCAACGGCTGGGGGACTGAAGCTTTCTTT.

The CDR3 protein is CASSEGQGGTQYF. In DNA, the CDR3 is TGTGCCAGCAGCGAGGGACAGGGGGGGACCCAGTACTTC. The chain uses TRBV2 and TRBJ2-5; 11 bases are a match to TRBD1. The J segment lost 7 bases and the V segment lost 6 bases, leaving 4 bases of the junction unmatched. The CDR3 covers 13 residues. CDR1 SNHLY and CDR2 FYNNEI come from the germline V gene.

CDR3: CSAGTGFVNQPQHF. As DNA, the CDR3 is TGCAGTGCTGGAACAGGGTTTGTTAATCAGCCCCAGCATTTT. This chain joins TRBV20-1 and TRBJ1-5; D is perhaps TRBD1 (6 bases). This CDR3 region has 14 residues. In germline, CDR1 is DFQATT, CDR2 SNEGSKA (reference sequence). Trimming removed 5 bases at V and 4 bases at J, with 15 bases between.

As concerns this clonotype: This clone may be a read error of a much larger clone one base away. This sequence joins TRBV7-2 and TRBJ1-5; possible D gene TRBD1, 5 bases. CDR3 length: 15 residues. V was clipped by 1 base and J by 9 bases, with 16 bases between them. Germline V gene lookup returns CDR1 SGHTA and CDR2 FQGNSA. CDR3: CASSLEGQGHGPQHF. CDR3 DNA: TGTGCCAGCAGCTTAGAAGGTCAGGGCCACGGGCCCCAGCATTTT.

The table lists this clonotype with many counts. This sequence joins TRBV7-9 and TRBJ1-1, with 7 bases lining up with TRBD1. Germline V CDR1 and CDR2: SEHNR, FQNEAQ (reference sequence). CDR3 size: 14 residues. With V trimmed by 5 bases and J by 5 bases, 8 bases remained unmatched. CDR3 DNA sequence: TGTGCCAGCAGCCAAACAGGGGTTCGAACTGAAGCTTTCTTT. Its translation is CASSQTGVRTEAFF.

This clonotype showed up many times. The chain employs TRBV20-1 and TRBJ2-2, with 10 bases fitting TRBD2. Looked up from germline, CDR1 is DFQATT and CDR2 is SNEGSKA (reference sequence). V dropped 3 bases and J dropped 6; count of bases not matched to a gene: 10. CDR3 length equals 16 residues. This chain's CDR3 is CSASRAGGPSPGELFF. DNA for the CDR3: TGCAGTGCTAGCCGAGCGGGGGGGCCATCGCCCGGGGAGCTGTTTTTT.